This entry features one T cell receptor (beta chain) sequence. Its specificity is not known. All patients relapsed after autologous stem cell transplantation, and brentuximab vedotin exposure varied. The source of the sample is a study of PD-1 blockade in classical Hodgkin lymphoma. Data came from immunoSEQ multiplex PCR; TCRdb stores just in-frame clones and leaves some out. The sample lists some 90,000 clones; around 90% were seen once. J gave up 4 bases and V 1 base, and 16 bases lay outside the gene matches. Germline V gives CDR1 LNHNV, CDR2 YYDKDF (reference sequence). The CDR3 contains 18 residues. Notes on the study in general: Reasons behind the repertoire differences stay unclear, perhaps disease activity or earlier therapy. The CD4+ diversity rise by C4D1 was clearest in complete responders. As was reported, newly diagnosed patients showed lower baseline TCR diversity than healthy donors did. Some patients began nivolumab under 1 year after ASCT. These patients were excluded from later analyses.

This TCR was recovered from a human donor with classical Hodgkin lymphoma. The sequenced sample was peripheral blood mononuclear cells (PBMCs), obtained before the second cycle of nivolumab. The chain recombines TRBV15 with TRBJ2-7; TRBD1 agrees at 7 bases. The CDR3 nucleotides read TGTGCCACCAGCAGAGCCCTTGCGGCTCCGGGACAGCTGTACGAGCAGTACTTC. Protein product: CATSRALAAPGQLYEQYF.